The clone carrying this T cell receptor beta chain was picked up many times. What it binds is not known. The entry originates in a study of T cells in Graves' hyperthyroidism and ophthalmopathy. Looking at the study overall: Before any treatment, at initial diagnosis, peripheral blood was collected.

Points from the study as a whole: From stable hyperthyroidism, ophthalmopathy was separated by a 13 V-J model.

Stable Graves' hyperthyroidism denoted no ophthalmopathy progression over 18 months. Orbital computed tomography, thyroid ultrasound, serum thyroxine and TRAb, and clinical symptoms together informed the diagnoses. Trimming removed 5 bases from V and 0 bases from J, with 11 bases in between. The CDR3 length is 13 residues. Per the germline V gene, CDR1 is SQVTM and CDR2 is ANQGSEA. Using RNA transcripts as the source, TCR beta CDR3 regions were amplified. The HTBI set primed first-round TCR CDR3 RT-PCR. TCRdb ran MiXCR on the multiplex PCR reads and lists one entry per CDR3 protein. Here the sample spans about 420,000 distinct CDR3 sequences, about a sixth being singletons.

The rearrangement joins TRBV29-1 to TRBJ2-7, with a possible D match to TRBD2 (5 bases). Sequencing was performed on blood. The clonotype comes from a woman in her late teens or twenties with Graves' hyperthyroidism. The CDR3 loop reads CSVYQGSSYEQYF. CDR3 nucleotide sequence: TGCAGCGTTTATCAAGGGAGCTCCTACGAGCAGTACTTC.